This TCR beta chain was obtained from a study of blood T cells in healthy people across ages. Study as a whole: The capture of about one barcoded beta molecule per two T cells was achieved by template switching.

With a J-beta primer mix and a sample-barcoded 5' primer, a second PCR ran about 7 to 11 cycles. MiXCR, applied by TCRdb to the 5' RACE reads, yields one record per CDR3 protein. The sample lists about 400,000 distinct CDR3 sequences; about 52% were seen once. Healthy Caucasian individuals from Russia aged roughly 6 to 100 served as donors. V was clipped by 1 base and J by 2 bases; unmatched bases: 7. The V gene's germline CDR1 is DFQATT and CDR2 SNEGSKA (reference sequence). The CDR3 length is 16 residues. This clonotype was seen only a few times. No antigen is known for it. General study findings and limits: Using unsorted PBMCs precluded a conclusive naive versus antigen-experienced comparison.

The specimen was blood. The TCR comes from a man between 60 and 75 years old in good health. J is TRBJ2-4 and V is TRBV20-1, with TRBD1 identical over 8 bases. CDR3 region: CSARVGRQGSKNIQYF. The CDR3 region has the DNA TGCAGTGCTAGAGTAGGGAGACAGGGGTCCAAAAACATTCAGTACTTC.